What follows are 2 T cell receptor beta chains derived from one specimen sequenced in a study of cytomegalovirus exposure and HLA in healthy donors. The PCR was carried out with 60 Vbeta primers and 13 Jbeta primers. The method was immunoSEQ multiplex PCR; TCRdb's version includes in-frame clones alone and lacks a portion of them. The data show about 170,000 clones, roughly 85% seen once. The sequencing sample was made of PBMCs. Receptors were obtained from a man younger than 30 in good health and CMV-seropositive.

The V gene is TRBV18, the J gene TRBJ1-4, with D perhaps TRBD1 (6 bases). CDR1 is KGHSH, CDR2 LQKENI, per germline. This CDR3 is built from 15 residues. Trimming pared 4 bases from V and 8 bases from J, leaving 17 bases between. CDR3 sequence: CASSLNRAEEEKLFF. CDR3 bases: TGTGCCAGCTCACTTAACAGGGCGGAGGAAGAAAAACTGTTTTTT.

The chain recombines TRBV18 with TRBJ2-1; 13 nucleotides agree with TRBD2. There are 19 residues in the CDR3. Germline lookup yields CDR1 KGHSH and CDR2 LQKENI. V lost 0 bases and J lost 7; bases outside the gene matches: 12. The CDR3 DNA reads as TGTGCCAGCTCACCACCGGGAACTAGCGGGGGGGCGAGTAGGAATGAGCAGTTCTTC. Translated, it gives CASSPPGTSGGASRNEQFF.